This TCR beta chain derives from a study of CD8 T cells in Susac syndrome. Notes on the study in general: As acknowledged by the study, its TCR sequencing and HLA analysis included a relatively small number of individuals.

Random-hexamer reverse transcription was applied to about 0.45 to 1 ug RNA. Amplification of TCR beta CDR3 was carried out by immunoSEQ multiplex PCR, which covered 54 Vbeta and 13 Jbeta segments. One entry per CDR3 protein, called by TCRdb with MiXCR from the immunoSEQ multiplex PCR reads. Seen here are approximately 300,000 distinct CDR3 sequences, 85% observed once, and the top ten hold 0.2% to 0.25%. This CDR3 region has 16 residues. Trimming took 5 bases from V and 1 from J; bases not matched to a gene: 8. Germline CDR1 and CDR2: MGHDK and SYGVNS. TEMRA cells underwent FACS enrichment and CD8+ and CD4+ T cells underwent negative isolation. Points on this clonotype: No antigen is known for it.

The rearrangement uses TRBV25-1 and TRBJ2-1; TRBD2 matches 7 bases. Material: CD8+ T cells from PBMCs. The receptor comes from a human donor with multiple sclerosis. The CDR3 sequence: CASSSTGSGSYNEQFF. CDR3 nucleotide sequence: TGTGCCAGCAGTTCCACAGGTAGCGGGTCCTACAATGAGCAGTTCTTC.